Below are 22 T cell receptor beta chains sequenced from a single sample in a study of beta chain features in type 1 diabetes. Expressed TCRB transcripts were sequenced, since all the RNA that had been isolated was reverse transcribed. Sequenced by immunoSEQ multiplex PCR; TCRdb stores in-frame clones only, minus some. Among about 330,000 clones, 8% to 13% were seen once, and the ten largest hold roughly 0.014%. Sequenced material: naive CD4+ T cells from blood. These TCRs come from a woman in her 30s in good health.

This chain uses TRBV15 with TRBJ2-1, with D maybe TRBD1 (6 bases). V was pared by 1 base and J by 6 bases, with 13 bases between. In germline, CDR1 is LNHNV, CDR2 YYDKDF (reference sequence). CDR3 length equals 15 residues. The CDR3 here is CATSRAPGVGNEQFF. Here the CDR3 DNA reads TGTGCCACCAGCAGAGCCCCAGGGGTTGGCAATGAGCAGTTCTTC.

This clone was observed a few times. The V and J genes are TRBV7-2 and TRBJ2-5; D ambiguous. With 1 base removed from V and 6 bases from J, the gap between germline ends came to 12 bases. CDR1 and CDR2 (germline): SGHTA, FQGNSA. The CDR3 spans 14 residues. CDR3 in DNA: TGTGCCAGCAGCTTAGGCACCACTGTGAAGACCCAGTACTTC. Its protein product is CASSLGTTVKTQYF.

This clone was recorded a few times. The CDR3 loop is CASSQGSTNEKLFF. In DNA form, the CDR3 reads TGTGCCAGCAGTCAGGGCTCAACTAATGAAAAACTGTTTTTT. The chain links TRBV6-6 to TRBJ1-4; tentative D call: TRBD1 (5 bases). Germline V gene sequence: CDR1 MNHNY, CDR2 SVGAGI (reference sequence). The CDR3 runs to 14 residues. The germline V and J ends were trimmed by 5 bases and 0 bases, with 7 bases remaining between them.

The CDR3, as DNA: TGTGCCTGGAGGGGTTTAACAGCGGGGGGCTCCTACGAGCAGTACTTC. Amino acid sequence: CAWRGLTAGGSYEQYF. The J gene is TRBJ2-7, the V gene TRBV30, with 9 bases that match TRBD2. V lost 3 bases to trimming and J lost 0 bases; unmatched junction nucleotides: 9. The CDR3 has 16 residues. Germline CDR1 and CDR2: GTSNPN and SVGIG (reference sequence).

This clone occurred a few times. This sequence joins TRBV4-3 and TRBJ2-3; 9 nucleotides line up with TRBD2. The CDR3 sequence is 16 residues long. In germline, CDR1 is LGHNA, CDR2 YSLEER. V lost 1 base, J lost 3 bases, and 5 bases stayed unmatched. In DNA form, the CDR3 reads TGCGCCAGCAGCCAAGCCGGACTAGCGTCAACAGATACGCAGTATTTT. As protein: CASSQAGLASTDTQYF.

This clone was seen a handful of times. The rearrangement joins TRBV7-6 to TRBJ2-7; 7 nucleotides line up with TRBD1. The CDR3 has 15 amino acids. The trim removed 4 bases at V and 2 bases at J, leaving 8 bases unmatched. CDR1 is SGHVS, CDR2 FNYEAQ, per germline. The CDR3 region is CASSYRDSLTYEQYF. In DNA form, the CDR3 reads TGTGCCAGCAGCTACCGGGACAGCTTAACCTACGAGCAGTACTTC.

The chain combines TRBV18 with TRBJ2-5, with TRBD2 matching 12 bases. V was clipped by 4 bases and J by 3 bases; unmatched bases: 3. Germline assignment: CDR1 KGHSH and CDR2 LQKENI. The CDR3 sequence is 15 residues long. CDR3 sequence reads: CASSLRLAGEETQYF. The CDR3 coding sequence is TGTGCCAGCTCACTGAGACTAGCGGGGGAAGAGACCCAGTACTTC.

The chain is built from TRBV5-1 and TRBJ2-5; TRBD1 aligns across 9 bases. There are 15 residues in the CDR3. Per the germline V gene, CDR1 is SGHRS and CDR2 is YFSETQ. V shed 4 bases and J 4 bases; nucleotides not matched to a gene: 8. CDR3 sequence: CASSTGQGLRETQYF. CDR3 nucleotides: TGCGCCAGCAGCACTGGACAGGGGTTAAGAGAGACCCAGTACTTC.

As DNA, the CDR3 is TGTGCCAGCAGTCCGGGAGGCAGAGAGACCCAGTACTTC. The encoded protein is CASSPGGRETQYF. The V and J genes are TRBV6-1 and TRBJ2-5; 7 bases are shared with TRBD2. Looked up from germline, CDR1 is MNHNS and CDR2 is SASEGT. V lost 5 bases to trimming and J lost 4 bases; unmatched junction nucleotides: 4. The CDR3 has 13 amino acids.

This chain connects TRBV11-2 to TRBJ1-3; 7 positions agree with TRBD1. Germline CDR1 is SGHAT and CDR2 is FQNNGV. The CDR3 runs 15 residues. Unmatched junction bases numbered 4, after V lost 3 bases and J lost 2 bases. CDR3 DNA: TGTGCCAGCAGCTTCCTGACAGGGACTGGAAACACCATATATTTT. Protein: CASSFLTGTGNTIYF.

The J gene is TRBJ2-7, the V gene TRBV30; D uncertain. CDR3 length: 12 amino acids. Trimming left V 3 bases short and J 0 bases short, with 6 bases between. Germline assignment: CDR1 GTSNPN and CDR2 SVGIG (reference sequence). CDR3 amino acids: CAWSFSSYEQYF. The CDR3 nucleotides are TGTGCCTGGAGCTTCAGCTCCTACGAGCAGTACTTC.

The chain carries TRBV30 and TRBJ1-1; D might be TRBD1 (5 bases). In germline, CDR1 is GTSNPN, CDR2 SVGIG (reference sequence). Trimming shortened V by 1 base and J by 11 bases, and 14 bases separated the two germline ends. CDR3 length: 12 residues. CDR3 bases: TGTGCCTGGAGTGACACGGGGGGGGAGGCTTTCTTT. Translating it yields CAWSDTGGEAFF. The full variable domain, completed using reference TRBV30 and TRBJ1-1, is SQTIHQWPATLVQPVGSPLSLECTVEGTSNPNLYWYRQAAGRGLQLLFYSVGIGQISSEVPQNLSASRPQDRQFILSSKKLLLSDSGFYLCAWSDTGGEAFFGQGTRLTVV.

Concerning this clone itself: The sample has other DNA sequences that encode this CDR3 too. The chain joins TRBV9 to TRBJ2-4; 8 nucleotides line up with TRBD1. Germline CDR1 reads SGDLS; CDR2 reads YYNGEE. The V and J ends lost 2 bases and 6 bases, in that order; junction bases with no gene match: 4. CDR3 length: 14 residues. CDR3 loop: CASSVQGAGNIQYF. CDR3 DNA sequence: TGTGCCAGCAGCGTCCAGGGGGCAGGAAACATTCAGTACTTC.

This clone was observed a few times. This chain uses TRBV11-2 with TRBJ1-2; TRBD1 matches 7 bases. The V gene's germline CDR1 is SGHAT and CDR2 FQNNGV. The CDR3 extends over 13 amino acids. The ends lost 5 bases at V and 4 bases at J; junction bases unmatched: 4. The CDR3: CASSRDRAYGYTF. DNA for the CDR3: TGTGCCAGCAGCCGAGACAGGGCCTATGGCTACACCTTC.

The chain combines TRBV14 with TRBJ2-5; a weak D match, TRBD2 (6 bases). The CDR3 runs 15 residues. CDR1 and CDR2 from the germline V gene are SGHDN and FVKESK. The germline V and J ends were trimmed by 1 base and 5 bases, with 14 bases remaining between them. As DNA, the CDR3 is TGTGCCAGCAGCCAAGGCCTGGGGGGACTGGAGACCCAGTACTTC. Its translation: CASSQGLGGLETQYF. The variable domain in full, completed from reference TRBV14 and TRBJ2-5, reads EAGVTQFPSHSVIEKGQTVTLRCDPISGHDNLYWYRRVMGKEIKFLLHFVKESKQDESGMPNNRFLAERTGGTYSTLKVQPAELEDSGVYFCASSQGLGGLETQYFGPGTRLLVL.

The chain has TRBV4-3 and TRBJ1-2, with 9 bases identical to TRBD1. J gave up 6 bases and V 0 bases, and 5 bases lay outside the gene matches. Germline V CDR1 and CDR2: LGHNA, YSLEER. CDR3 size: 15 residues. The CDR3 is CASSQDLRTGDGYTF. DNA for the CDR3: TGCGCCAGCAGCCAAGATCTTCGGACAGGGGATGGCTACACCTTC.

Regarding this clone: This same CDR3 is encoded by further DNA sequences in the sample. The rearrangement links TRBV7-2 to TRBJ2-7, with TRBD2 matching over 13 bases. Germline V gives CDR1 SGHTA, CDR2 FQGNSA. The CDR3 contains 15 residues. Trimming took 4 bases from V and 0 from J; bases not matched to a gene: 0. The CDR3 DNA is TGTGCCAGCAGCTGGACTAGCGGGAGCTCCTACGAGCAGTACTTC. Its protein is CASSWTSGSSYEQYF.

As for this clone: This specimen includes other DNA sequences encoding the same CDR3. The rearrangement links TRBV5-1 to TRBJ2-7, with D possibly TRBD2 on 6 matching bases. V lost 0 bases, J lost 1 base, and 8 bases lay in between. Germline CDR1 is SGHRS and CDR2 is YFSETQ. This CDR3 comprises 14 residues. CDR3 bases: TGCGCCAGCAGCTTGGGGGCGGGGTCCTACGAGCAGTACTTC. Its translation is CASSLGAGSYEQYF.

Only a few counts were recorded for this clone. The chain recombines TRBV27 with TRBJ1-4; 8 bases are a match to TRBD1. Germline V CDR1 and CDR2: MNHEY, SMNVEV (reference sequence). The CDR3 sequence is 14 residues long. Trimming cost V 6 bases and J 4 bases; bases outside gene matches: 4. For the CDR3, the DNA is TGTGCCAGCAGGGAGGGACAGGTTAATGAAAAACTGTTTTTT. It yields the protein CASREGQVNEKLFF.

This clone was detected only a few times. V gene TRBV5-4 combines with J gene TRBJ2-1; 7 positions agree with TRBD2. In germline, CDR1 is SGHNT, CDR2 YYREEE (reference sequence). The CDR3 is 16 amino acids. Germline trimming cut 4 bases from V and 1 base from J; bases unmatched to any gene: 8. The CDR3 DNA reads TGTGCCAGCAGCCAGCTACTAGCGTTGTCCTACAATGAGCAGTTCTTC. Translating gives CASSQLLALSYNEQFF.

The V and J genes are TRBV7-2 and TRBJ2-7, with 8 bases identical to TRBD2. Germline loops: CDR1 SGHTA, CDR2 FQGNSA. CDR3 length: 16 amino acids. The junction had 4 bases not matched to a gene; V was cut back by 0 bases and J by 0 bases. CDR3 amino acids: CASSLAPSGRSYEQYF. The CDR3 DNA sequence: TGTGCCAGCAGCTTAGCGCCTAGCGGGCGCTCCTACGAGCAGTACTTC.

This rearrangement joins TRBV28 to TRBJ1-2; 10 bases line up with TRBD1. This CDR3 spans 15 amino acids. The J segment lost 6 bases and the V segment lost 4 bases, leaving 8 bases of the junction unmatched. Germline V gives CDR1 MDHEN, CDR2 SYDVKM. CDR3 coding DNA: TGTGCCAGCAGTTCCGCAGGGACAGGGGTTCATGGCTACACCTTC. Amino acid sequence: CASSSAGTGVHGYTF.